Following are 22 T cell receptor beta chains from one sample sequenced in a study of T cell clones after liver transplantation. Generated by immunoSEQ multiplex PCR, the TCRdb table keeps only in-frame clones and is missing some. The sample holds approximately 9,300 clones, about two thirds seen once. The sequenced sample was CD8+ T cells from blood, obtained at the approximately 16-month timepoint. Receptors were obtained from a human patient who received a liver transplant. Some T cells could come from the graft donor.

This clone was recorded only once. The rearrangement uses TRBV6-4 and TRBJ2-3; 10 bases match TRBD2. CDR1 and CDR2 (germline): MRHNA, SNTAGT. V lost 4 bases and J lost 2; bases outside the gene matches: 3. The CDR3 runs to 15 residues. For the CDR3, the DNA is TGTGCCAGCAGTGTAAGCGGGGGGGCCACAGATACGCAGTATTTT. It codes for CASSVSGGATDTQYF.

The V call is TRBV4-3, the J call TRBJ2-1; 9 bases are a match to TRBD1. V gave up 0 bases and J gave up 3 bases; unmatched junction bases: 0. Germline V gives CDR1 LGHNA, CDR2 YSLEER. This CDR3 contains 15 residues. CDR3 sequence reads: CASSQETGGYNEQFF. In nucleotides, the CDR3 is TGCGCCAGCAGCCAAGAGACAGGGGGCTACAATGAGCAGTTCTTC.

The chain combines TRBV7-6 with TRBJ2-3, with TRBD1 as a possible D gene (5 bases). The germline V gene encodes CDR1 SGHVS and CDR2 FNYEAQ. CDR3 length equals 15 residues. The V and J ends lost 1 base and 0 bases respectively, with 8 bases between them. DNA for the CDR3: TGTGCCAGCAGCTTAGGGACAAGGAGCACAGATACGCAGTATTTT. Translating it yields CASSLGTRSTDTQYF. The full variable domain, with the rest looked up from reference TRBV7-6 and TRBJ2-3, is GAGVSQSPRYKVTKRGQDVALRCDPISGHVSLYWYRQALGQGPEFLTYFNYEAQQDKSGLPNDRFSAERPEGSISTLTIQRTEQRDSAMYRCASSLGTRSTDTQYFGPGTRLTVL.

This clone was detected only a few times. The chain is built from TRBV27 and TRBJ1-6; tentatively, D is TRBD1 (5 bases). Germline assignment: CDR1 MNHEY and CDR2 SMNVEV (reference sequence). V shed 5 bases and J shed 7 bases, with 18 bases lying between them. CDR3 length: 16 amino acids. The CDR3 DNA sequence: TGTGCCAGCAGTCACCGGTGGGGGAGATTAAATTCACCCCTCCACTTT. It codes for CASSHRWGRLNSPLHF.

There are a few counts of this clone. This chain links TRBV19 with TRBJ2-7, with TRBD1 matching 9 bases. The CDR3 has 14 residues. The V and J ends lost 5 bases and 7 bases, in that order; junction bases with no gene match: 9. Germline-derived CDR1 and CDR2 are LNHDA and SQIVND (reference sequence). The CDR3 reads CASSLRTGAREQYF. CDR3 in DNA: TGTGCCAGTAGTTTGCGGACAGGGGCGCGGGAGCAGTACTTC.

This clone was seen once. The CDR3 bases are TGTGCCAGCAGTTACTCAGGGTATGGCACCGGGGAGCTGTTTTTT. It encodes CASSYSGYGTGELFF. The gene calls are TRBV6-5 and TRBJ2-2, with no clear D. This CDR3 is built from 15 residues. V lost 0 bases and J 4 bases, leaving 9 bases between the germline ends. Germline CDR1 and CDR2: MNHEY and SVGAGI.

The CDR3 loop reads CASSFSYEKLFF. CDR3 coding DNA: TGTGCCAGCAGCTTTTCGTATGAAAAACTGTTTTTT. This chain links TRBV7-9 with TRBJ1-4; D call uncertain. The V gene lost 3 bases and the J gene lost 6 bases, with 5 bases spanning the gap. The length of the CDR3 is 12 residues. The germline gives CDR1 SEHNR, CDR2 FQNEAQ (reference sequence).

The chain couples TRBV28 to TRBJ2-5, with 14 nucleotides matching TRBD2. Trimming took 6 bases from V and 4 from J; bases not matched to a gene: 4. Germline assignment: CDR1 MDHEN and CDR2 SYDVKM. This CDR3 is built from 15 residues. CDR3 region: CASRRLAGGAETQYF. The DNA for the CDR3 is TGTGCCAGCAGGAGACTAGCGGGAGGGGCAGAGACCCAGTACTTC. Filled out from reference TRBV28 and TRBJ2-5, the complete variable domain reads DVKVTQSSRYLVKRTGEKVFLECVQDMDHENMFWYRQDPGLGLRLIYFSYDVKMKEKGDIPEGYSVSREKKERFSLILESASTNQTSMYLCASRRLAGGAETQYFGPGTRLLVL.

This clone was recorded once. This CDR3 is CASSLSASSYEQYV. The CDR3 DNA reads TGTGCCAGCAGTTTGAGCGCGAGCTCCTACGAGCAGTACGTC. The rearrangement joins TRBV6-6 to TRBJ2-7; no clear D. This CDR3 is 14 amino acids long. Germline CDR1 MNHNY, CDR2 SVGAGI (reference sequence). V was trimmed by 4 bases and J by 0 bases, leaving 10 bases between them.

The chain uses TRBV30 and TRBJ2-2; D might be TRBD1 (6 bases). Germline values: CDR1 GTSNPN, CDR2 SVGIG (reference sequence). The CDR3 is made up of 15 amino acids. Trimming cost V 2 bases and J 4 bases, with 14 bases left between them. CDR3 sequence (DNA): TGTGCCTGGAGTTCAAGGGGGTCAGGCACCGGGGAGCTGTTTTTT. It translates to CAWSSRGSGTGELFF.

This clone is deemed medium-sized. Other DNA sequences of this sample code for an identical CDR3. The DNA for the CDR3 is TGTGCCAGCTCACCTTCCGGGACAGGTGGCTACAATGAGCAGTTCTTC. Translation gives CASSPSGTGGYNEQFF. The chain employs TRBV18 and TRBJ2-1; the match to TRBD1 covers 8 bases. The CDR3 has 16 residues. Germline V gene sequence: CDR1 KGHSH, CDR2 LQKENI. Trimming at V came to 3 bases and at J to 3 bases, leaving 7 bases not matched to a gene.

The J gene is TRBJ2-7, the V gene TRBV21-1; no DNA check was done on the table's D call, TRBD2. TRBV21-1 is noted as a pseudogene. The CDR3 loop spans 16 amino acids. CDR3 bases: TGTGCCAGCAGCAAATGCTTAGCGGATAGCTCCTACGAGCAGTACGTC. It codes for CASSKCLADSSYEQYV.

The V and J genes are TRBV5-4 and TRBJ2-7, with TRBD2 matching 8 bases. V lost 4 bases and J lost 7; bases outside the gene matches: 4. This CDR3 is 12 amino acids long. Germline V lookup: CDR1 SGHNT, CDR2 YYREEE (reference sequence). DNA of the CDR3: TGTGCCAGCAGCCTGACTAGCGCTGAGCAGTACTTC. It yields the protein CASSLTSAEQYF.

V usage is TRBV11-3 and J usage is TRBJ1-2; perhaps TRBD1 as D (5 bases). V was trimmed by 5 bases and J by 2 bases, leaving 12 bases between them. Looked up from germline, CDR1 is SGHNT and CDR2 is YENEEA. The CDR3 covers 14 residues. The CDR3 nucleotides are TGTGCCAGCAGCCCCCCCGACAGCAACTATGGCTACACCTTC. It is translated as CASSPPDSNYGYTF.

The chain recombines TRBV18 with TRBJ2-1; a possible D gene is TRBD1 (6 bases). The germline V gene has CDR1 KGHSH and CDR2 LQKENI. Trimming removed 2 bases from V and 2 bases from J, with 13 bases in between. The CDR3 covers 16 residues. CDR3 amino acids: CASSPYPDSPYNEQFF. The CDR3 DNA reads TGTGCCAGCTCACCATATCCGGACAGCCCCTACAATGAGCAGTTCTTC.

V and J are TRBV6-1 and TRBJ2-1, with D possibly matching TRBD2 (6 bases). Germline V gene data show CDR1 as MNHNS and CDR2 as SASEGT. The CDR3 totals 13 residues. V lost 7 bases to trimming and J lost 8 bases, with 15 bases between them. CDR3 coding DNA: TGTGCCAGCACCAGACTAGGACGGGATGAGCAGTTCTTC. Translation: CASTRLGRDEQFF.

This rearrangement joins TRBV6-5 to TRBJ2-7; 11 bases fit TRBD2. Germline CDR1 MNHEY, CDR2 SVGAGI. CDR3 size: 15 residues. V lost 0 bases to trimming and J lost 5 bases; unmatched junction nucleotides: 3. The CDR3 loop is CASSYSLAGGDEQYF. Written as DNA, the CDR3 is TGTGCCAGCAGTTACTCCCTAGCGGGGGGCGACGAGCAGTACTTC.

V gene TRBV6-5 combines with J gene TRBJ1-1; 7 nucleotides match TRBD1. The CDR3 runs 13 residues. Germline CDR1 reads MNHEY; CDR2 reads SVGAGI. With V trimmed by 5 bases and J by 1 base, 1 base remained unmatched. This chain's CDR3 is CASSEGANTEAFF. In DNA, the CDR3 is TGTGCCAGCAGTGAGGGGGCGAACACTGAAGCTTTCTTT.

In its sample, this clone was seen once. The V call is TRBV27, the J call TRBJ1-2, with D possibly TRBD1 on 5 matching bases. The V and J ends lost 2 bases and 2 bases respectively, with 6 bases between them. In germline, CDR1 is MNHEY, CDR2 SMNVEV (reference sequence). The CDR3 spans 13 residues. The CDR3 bases are TGTGCCAGCAGTTTAGAGGGGAACTATGGCTACACCTTC. Amino acid sequence: CASSLEGNYGYTF.

The chain joins TRBV18 to TRBJ2-3; D not resolved. The CDR3 has 11 residues. Germline CDR1 and CDR2: KGHSH and LQKENI. The ends were cut back, 5 bases at V and 4 bases at J, with 4 bases in the middle. CDR3 nucleotides: TGTGCCAGCTCAAACTCAGATACGCAGTATTTT. This gives the protein CASSNSDTQYF.

As regards this clone: A read error may account for a junction end that differs from germline. The gene calls are TRBV28 and TRBJ2-5, with D unclear. This CDR3 region has 13 residues. Germline assignment: CDR1 MDHEN and CDR2 SYDVKM. The CDR3 sequence is CASSPRSQEIQYF. CDR3 DNA sequence: TGTGCCAGCAGTCCACGATCACAAGAGATCCAGTACTTC.

The chain is built from TRBV9 and TRBJ2-3; TRBD2 aligns across 10 bases. CDR3 length: 15 residues. V was pared by 5 bases and J by 0 bases, with 3 bases of the junction left unmatched. The V gene's germline CDR1 is SGDLS and CDR2 YYNGEE. The CDR3 DNA sequence: TGTGCCAGCAGTTCTAGCGGGAGCAGCACAGATACGCAGTATTTT. As protein: CASSSSGSSTDTQYF.